One sample yielded the 19 T cell receptor beta chains listed below, sequenced in a study of CD8 T cells in Susac syndrome. When the RNA was reverse transcribed, random hexamers were used with an input of roughly 0.5 to 1 ug. A single record per CDR3 protein comes from TCRdb applying MiXCR to the immunoSEQ multiplex PCR reads. The data show around 130,000 distinct CDR3 sequences, with 90% to 95% seen just once and around 0.12% held by the top ten. The sample taken for sequencing was CD4+ T cells from PBMCs. These receptors originate from a human donor in good health.

The V call is TRBV29-1, the J call TRBJ2-6; 7 positions agree with TRBD2. This CDR3 comprises 16 residues. The V gene's germline CDR1 is SQVTM and CDR2 ANQGSEA. The J segment lost 0 bases and the V segment lost 4 bases, leaving 6 bases of the junction unmatched. The CDR3: CSVVPRGDSGANVLTF. The CDR3 nucleotides read TGCAGCGTTGTTCCCCGGGGGGACTCTGGGGCCAACGTCCTGACTTTC.

The chain combines TRBV5-1 with TRBJ2-5, with TRBD1 as a possible D gene (6 bases). This CDR3 has 15 residues. Germline assignment: CDR1 SGHRS and CDR2 YFSETQ. Trimming took off 0 bases at V and 1 base at J, with 10 bases between the two ends. In DNA, the CDR3 is TGCGCCAGCAGCTTGGGGACAGTCCCCCAAGAGACCCAGTACTTC. Residues: CASSLGTVPQETQYF.

This sequence joins TRBV29-1 and TRBJ2-5; TRBD2 might be the D (6 bases). Germline loops: CDR1 SQVTM, CDR2 ANQGSEA. The CDR3 extends over 13 amino acids. The V and J ends lost 7 bases and 4 bases respectively, with 16 bases between them. CDR3 DNA: TGCAGCGCCGAGGGGCGGAGGGGAGAGACCCAGTACTTC. Amino acid sequence: CSAEGRRGETQYF.

This chain uses TRBV5-1 with TRBJ2-1; D is perhaps TRBD2 (6 bases). Trimming shortened V by 0 bases and J by 6 bases, and 16 bases separated the two germline ends. Germline CDR1 reads SGHRS; CDR2 reads YFSETQ. The CDR3 is 16 amino acids. The CDR3 region is CASSLGGSGFSNEQFF. The CDR3 nucleotides read TGCGCCAGCAGCTTGGGAGGTAGCGGATTTAGCAATGAGCAGTTCTTC.

J is TRBJ2-7 and V is TRBV5-1, with 10 bases aligning to TRBD2. Germline assignment: CDR1 SGHRS and CDR2 YFSETQ. V shed 0 bases and J 6 bases; nucleotides not matched to a gene: 6. The CDR3 consists of 15 residues. In DNA form, the CDR3 reads TGCGCCAGCAGCTTGGACCCTAGCGGGAGTGGCGAGCAGTACTTC. This encodes CASSLDPSGSGEQYF. Variable domain in full (rest from reference TRBV5-1 and TRBJ2-7): KAGVTQTPRYLIKTRGQQVTLSCSPISGHRSVSWYQQTPGQGLQFLFEYFSETQRNKGNFPGRFSGRQFSNSRSEMNVSTLELGDSALYLCASSLDPSGSGEQYFGPGTRLTVT.

Only one count was recorded for this clonotype. The chain has TRBV27 and TRBJ1-5; D ambiguous. CDR3 length equals 17 residues. V dropped 5 bases and J dropped 2 bases, with 19 bases sitting between them. The germline V gene has CDR1 MNHEY and CDR2 SMNVEV (reference sequence). The CDR3, as DNA: TGTGCCAGCAGTCCTAGGGCACAGTATAACCGCAATCAGCCCCAGCATTTT. As protein: CASSPRAQYNRNQPQHF.

J is TRBJ2-7 and V is TRBV28; the D gene is possibly TRBD2 (6 bases). Deletions cut 10 bases from V and 3 bases from J, with 22 bases between. Germline-derived CDR1 and CDR2 are MDHEN and SYDVKM. The CDR3 runs to 15 residues. The chain's CDR3 is CATLGGVLRGYEQYF. The CDR3 nucleotides are TGTGCCACCTTGGGCGGGGTTTTAAGGGGCTACGAGCAGTACTTC. The complete variable domain, with remaining parts taken from reference TRBV28 and TRBJ2-7, reads DVKVTQSSRYLVKRTGEKVFLECVQDMDHENMFWYRQDPGLGLRLIYFSYDVKMKEKGDIPEGYSVSREKKERFSLILESASTNQTSMYLCATLGGVLRGYEQYFGPGTRLTVT.

V is TRBV5-4 and J is TRBJ2-6, with 10 positions matching TRBD1. Germline V gives CDR1 SGHNT, CDR2 YYREEE (reference sequence). This CDR3 region has 15 residues. V lost 5 bases and J lost 2; bases outside the gene matches: 1. The CDR3 nucleotides read TGTGCCAGCAGTGGGACAGGGGCTGGGGCCAACGTCCTGACTTTC. It encodes CASSGTGAGANVLTF. The whole variable domain, filled in from reference TRBV5-4 and TRBJ2-6, reads ETGVTQSPTHLIKTRGQQVTLRCSSQSGHNTVSWYQQALGQGPQFIFQYYREEENGRGNFPPRFSGLQFPNYSSELNVNALELDDSALYLCASSGTGAGANVLTFGAGSRLTVL.

The CDR3 nucleotides are TGTGCCAGCAGCTCAGGGGGCGGAGTTTACAATGAGCAGTTCTTC. It specifies CASSSGGGVYNEQFF. The chain couples TRBV3-1 to TRBJ2-1, with 8 bases fitting TRBD1. The CDR3 is 15 residues long. Germline V lookup: CDR1 LGHDT, CDR2 YNNKEL (reference sequence). V trimming: 5 bases; J trimming: 4 bases; junction bases outside the gene matches: 7.

V gene TRBV3-1 combines with J gene TRBJ2-3; D may be TRBD2 (6 bases). CDR1 and CDR2 from the germline V gene are LGHDT and YNNKEL (reference sequence). This CDR3 is 12 amino acids long. Trimming left V 3 bases short and J 8 bases short, with 9 bases between. CDR3 residues: CASSQIGGTQYF. The CDR3 DNA reads TGTGCCAGCAGCCAGATCGGGGGTACGCAGTATTTT.

The V gene is TRBV18, the J gene TRBJ1-3; D ambiguous. Deletions cut 6 bases from V and 4 bases from J, with 7 bases between. Germline V gives CDR1 KGHSH, CDR2 LQKENI. The CDR3 is made up of 12 amino acids. Here the CDR3 reads CASSPEGNTIYF. The DNA of the CDR3 is TGTGCCAGCTCTCCAGAAGGAAACACCATATATTTT.

The chain links TRBV18 to TRBJ2-7; D unresolved. This CDR3 comprises 15 residues. V lost 0 bases and J lost 3, with 12 bases in between. CDR1 and CDR2 (germline): KGHSH, LQKENI. In DNA form, the CDR3 reads TGTGCCAGCTCACCACCTTCGGCAGAGAGCTACGAGCAGTACTTC. The encoded protein is CASSPPSAESYEQYF.

V gene TRBV29-1 combines with J gene TRBJ2-7; D perhaps matches TRBD1 (6 bases). CDR3 length equals 13 residues. Per the germline V gene, CDR1 is SQVTM and CDR2 is ANQGSEA. The V end lost 4 bases, the J end lost 3 bases, and 13 bases lay between the germline ends. The CDR3 loop is CSVVTGYLYEQYF. The CDR3 nucleotides read TGCAGCGTTGTAACAGGGTATCTCTACGAGCAGTACTTC.

V gene TRBV7-2 combines with J gene TRBJ2-7; D is uncertain. From germline, CDR1 is SGHTA and CDR2 FQGNSA. The CDR3 covers 14 residues. Trimming left V 5 bases short and J 2 bases short, with 13 bases between. This CDR3 is CASSLSVFTYEQYF. CDR3 bases: TGTGCCAGCAGCCTAAGTGTTTTCACCTACGAGCAGTACTTC.

The chain joins TRBV29-1 to TRBJ2-7, with 7 positions matching TRBD1. With 7 bases clipped from V and 6 bases from J, the junction kept 9 bases outside the gene matches. CDR3 length: 12 amino acids. Germline CDR1 and CDR2: SQVTM and ANQGSEA. The DNA for the CDR3 is TGCAGCGCAAGACAGGGTCCTGTCGAGCAGTACTTC. Translating gives CSARQGPVEQYF.

The chain has TRBV19 and TRBJ2-6, with a tentative D call TRBD2 (5 bases). CDR1 and CDR2 (germline): LNHDA, SQIVND (reference sequence). This CDR3 spans 16 amino acids. The V gene lost 6 bases and the J gene lost 0 bases, with 12 bases spanning the gap. The CDR3: CASSSRGFSGANVLTF. Here the CDR3 DNA reads TGTGCCAGTAGCTCCCGGGGTTTCTCTGGGGCCAACGTCCTGACTTTC. Looking up the rest from reference TRBV19 and TRBJ2-6 gives the full variable domain: DGGITQSPKYLFRKEGQNVTLSCEQNLNHDAMYWYRQDPGQGLRLIYYSQIVNDFQKGDIAEGYSVSREKKESFPLTVTSAQKNPTAFYLCASSSRGFSGANVLTFGAGSRLTVL.

V is TRBV3-1 and J is TRBJ2-3; D uncertain. Germline V gene data show CDR1 as LGHDT and CDR2 as YNNKEL (reference sequence). V lost 0 bases and J lost 1, with 11 bases in between. The CDR3 is made up of 16 amino acids. The CDR3 loop reads CASSQDGSWGTDTQYF. CDR3 sequence (DNA): TGTGCCAGCAGCCAAGATGGTTCCTGGGGCACAGATACGCAGTATTTT.

This clonotype occurred once. The chain is built from TRBV19 and TRBJ2-6, with 9 bases identical to TRBD1. Trimming at V came to 4 bases and at J to 0 bases, leaving 7 bases not matched to a gene. The germline CDR1 and CDR2 sequences are LNHDA and SQIVND (reference sequence). The CDR3 is 18 residues long. The CDR3 sequence: CASSTPGQGSSGANVLTF. CDR3 bases: TGTGCCAGTAGTACACCGGGACAGGGCTCCTCTGGGGCCAACGTCCTGACTTTC.

This chain uses TRBV10-3 with TRBJ1-5, with 8 bases aligning to TRBD1. Trimming removed 10 bases from V and 1 base from J; junction bases left unmatched: 6. The CDR3 is 14 amino acids. Germline CDR1 is ENHRY and CDR2 is SYGVKD. In DNA, the CDR3 is TGTGCCACGGGACAGGCCCAGAGCAATCAGCCCCAGCATTTT. Residues: CATGQAQSNQPQHF.